These T cell receptor beta chains were read from a single sample in a study of blood T cell repertoires in COVID-19. Libraries were prepared by immunoSEQ multiplex PCR; TCRdb keeps only in-frame clonotypes and omits some of them. The data show 200,000 to 250,000 clones, more than 80% seen once. The sample was peripheral blood. The source is a man aged 25 to 40 who had recovered from COVID-19. The CDR3 runs from the conserved cysteine through the conserved F or W. A D gene is named only where the DNA matches it firmly. The size field is filled for only some rows; it gives once, few, many or a size class.

cdr3_nt | cdr3_aa | v_call | clone_size | cdr3_length | d_call | j_call
TGTGCCAGCAGCGTAGGTCCCATGGTCGGGGAGACCCAGTACTTC | CASSVGPMVGETQYF | TRBV9 | . | 15 | . | TRBJ2-5
TGTGCCAGCAGCCAAGAAAGGCAGGGGGTTGTTGATTCACCCCTCCACTTT | CASSQERQGVVDSPLHF | TRBV4-2 | . | 17 | TRBD1 | TRBJ1-6
TGTGCCAGCAGTTACTCGGAGGGGCACTATGGCTACACCTTC | CASSYSEGHYGYTF | TRBV6-5 | few | 14 | . | TRBJ1-2
TGTGCCAGCACCGGACTTACAGGGGGCAATGAGCAGTTCTTC | CASTGLTGGNEQFF | TRBV2 | . | 14 | TRBD1 | TRBJ2-1
TGTGCCAGCAGTTACTCGTCTCAGTCTGAGCAGTTCTTC | CASSYSSQSEQFF | TRBV6-5 | . | 13 | . | TRBJ2-1
TGTGCCATCAGTGGGCGACAGGGGGCATCTGGAAACACCATATATTTT | CAISGRQGASGNTIYF | TRBV10-3 | . | 16 | TRBD1 | TRBJ1-3
TGCGCCAGCAGCTTGGATACAGGGAGCGGTCAGCCCCAGCATTTT | CASSLDTGSGQPQHF | TRBV5-1 | . | 15 | . | TRBJ1-5
TGTGCCAGCAGCCGGGGACAACGAGAAAAACTGTTTTTT | CASSRGQREKLFF | TRBV13 | . | 13 | . | TRBJ1-4
TGTGCCTGGAGTGTATTCGAAGGACCAGGGGAGACCCAGTACTTC | CAWSVFEGPGETQYF | TRBV30 | . | 15 | . | TRBJ2-5
TGTGCCTGGAGTTCTGCACGGGATAACACTGAAGCTTTCTTT | CAWSSARDNTEAFF | TRBV30 | . | 14 | . | TRBJ1-1
TGTGCCGGGAGTAGCGGGGGGGCAAACGAAGAGACCCAGTACTTC | CAGSSGGANEETQYF | TRBV4-2 | few | 15 | TRBD2 | TRBJ2-5
TGTGCCAGCAGCGCCTTGGGGGGACGGAGCTCCTACAATGAGCAGTTCTTC | CASSALGGRSSYNEQFF | TRBV7-9 | . | 17 | . | TRBJ2-1
TGCAGCTCCTCCCTGACGGGGGAAACCGGGGAGCTGTTTTTT | CSSSLTGETGELFF | TRBV29-1 | few | 14 | . | TRBJ2-2
TGTGCCAGCGGTCCGCGACTAGCCTACAATGAGCAGTTCTTC | CASGPRLAYNEQFF | TRBV2 | . | 14 | . | TRBJ2-1
TGCGCCAGCAGTCAACCGGGACAGGGGGCTATGGGTTCACCCCTCCACTTT | CASSQPGQGAMGSPLHF | TRBV10-2 | . | 17 | TRBD1 | TRBJ1-6
TGCGCCAGCAGCCAAGCTTTGGACAGGCGATACGAGCAGTACTTC | CASSQALDRRYEQYF | TRBV4-1 | many | 15 | TRBD1 | TRBJ2-7
TGTGCCAGCAGCATACTAGCGGGGGCCCCCAATGAGCAGTTCTTC | CASSILAGAPNEQFF | TRBV7-2 | . | 15 | TRBD2 | TRBJ2-1
TGTGCCAGCAGTTACTGGGACAGGGAGGAGACCCAGTACTTC | CASSYWDREETQYF | TRBV6-2/TRBV6-3 | . | 14 | TRBD1 | TRBJ2-5
TGTGCCAGCAGCCTGGGCGCAAACCATAATCAGCCCCAGCATTTT | CASSLGANHNQPQHF | TRBV7-2 | . | 15 | . | TRBJ1-5
TGTGCCAGCACCCGGACAGTCGGAAACACCATATATTTT | CASTRTVGNTIYF | TRBV6-5 | . | 13 | . | TRBJ1-3
TGTGCCCCCCCGGGACAGGCCCTCTATGGCTACACCTTC | CAPPGQALYGYTF | TRBV7-8 | . | 13 | TRBD1 | TRBJ1-2
TGTGCCAGCAGCCCCCCGGGTCGGGCCTACGAGCAGTACTTC | CASSPPGRAYEQYF | TRBV5-8 | . | 14 | . | TRBJ2-7
TGTGCCAGCAGTGAAGCCTCGGGTGGGTATAGGGGGTACAATGAGCAGTTCTTC | CASSEASGGYRGYNEQFF | TRBV6-1 | . | 18 | . | TRBJ2-1
TGTGCCAGCAGGGCGACAGGGGGCGTCCTGGATGGCTACACCTTC | CASRATGGVLDGYTF | TRBV6-5 | . | 15 | TRBD1 | TRBJ1-2
TGTGCCAGCAGTGAAGCTGGGCGGGGTGGTAACGAGCAGTACTTC | CASSEAGRGGNEQYF | TRBV2 | . | 15 | . | TRBJ2-7
TGTGCCAGCTCACCATCAACGGGGTTTTGGGCCTCTGGAAACACCATATATTTT | CASSPSTGFWASGNTIYF | TRBV18 | . | 18 | . | TRBJ1-3
TGTGCCAGCTCGGAAAGGGAGCGGGGGCTGCAGTTCTTC | CASSERERGLQFF | TRBV18 | . | 13 | TRBD2 | TRBJ2-1
TGCGCCAGCAGCCAACCGGGCGGGGCGGGGGGAGCAGATACGCAGTATTTT | CASSQPGGAGGADTQYF | TRBV4-1 | . | 17 | TRBD2 | TRBJ2-3
TGTGCCAGCAGTTTGCGCATTCTAGCGGGGGGGAACACCGGGGAGCTGTTTTTT | CASSLRILAGGNTGELFF | TRBV28 | . | 18 | TRBD2 | TRBJ2-2
TGTGCCAGCAGCTTGTCATTGAGCTCCTATAATTCACCCCTCCACTTT | CASSLSLSSYNSPLHF | TRBV7-2 | . | 16 | . | TRBJ1-6
TGTGCCAGCAGTTACTCGCTCCCACTCGGTGAAGCTTTCTTT | CASSYSLPLGEAFF | TRBV6-2/TRBV6-3 | . | 14 | . | TRBJ1-1
TGTGCCAGCAGCTTAGAGGGGGCGCTAAGCGAGCAGTACTTC | CASSLEGALSEQYF | TRBV7-7 | . | 14 | TRBD1 | TRBJ2-7
TGTGCCAGCAGTCTAAGCGGGGGGATTGGAGAGACTCAGTACTTC | CASSLSGGIGETQYF | TRBV25-1 | . | 15 | TRBD2 | TRBJ2-5
TGTGCCACCAGTGATTTTCCAGGGTCTGGGGCCAACGTCCTGACTTTC | CATSDFPGSGANVLTF | TRBV24-1 | . | 16 | . | TRBJ2-6
TGTGCCAGCAGTGAACGGTACAGGGGGGGCTATGGCTACACCTTC | CASSERYRGGYGYTF | TRBV6-1 | . | 15 | TRBD1 | TRBJ1-2
TGTGCCAGCAGGACGCAGGGAAGGGGTAACACTGAAGCTTTCTTT | CASRTQGRGNTEAFF | TRBV6-5 | once | 15 | . | TRBJ1-1
TGTGCCAGCAGTTACTCGTCCCAGGGAGGGGAGTACTATGGCTACACCTTC | CASSYSSQGGEYYGYTF | TRBV6-2/TRBV6-3 | . | 17 | . | TRBJ1-2
TGTGCCAGCTCAGCGCGGGGGGGAGTCTCCTACGAGCAGTACTTC | CASSARGGVSYEQYF | TRBV18 | few | 15 | TRBD2 | TRBJ2-7
TGTGCCAGCTCCCCCCACCCGGGAGAGACCCAGTACTTC | CASSPHPGETQYF | TRBV18 | . | 13 | . | TRBJ2-5
TGTGCCAGCAGTTACGGCGGGGGCCTAATCTACGAGCAGTACTTC | CASSYGGGLIYEQYF | TRBV6-5 | few | 15 | . | TRBJ2-7
TGTGCCAGTAGGACTCGGATCAATGCCTACAATGAGCAGTTCTTC | CASRTRINAYNEQFF | TRBV19 | . | 15 | . | TRBJ2-1
TGTGCCAGCAGCTTAGTGGGGGCTGGCTACACCTTC | CASSLVGAGYTF | TRBV11-2 | once | 12 | . | TRBJ1-2
TGTGCCAGCAGCTTAGTTGTGGGACAGGGTGCAGTTCAGTACTTC | CASSLVVGQGAVQYF | TRBV11-2 | . | 15 | TRBD1 | TRBJ2-4